This T cell receptor (beta chain) was profiled in a study of T-cell reconstitution after alpha-beta-depleted transplantation in children. Germline loops: CDR1 SGHVS, CDR2 FQNEAQ. V was cut by 3 bases and J by 5 bases, with 13 bases left in between. This CDR3 region has 14 residues. Preparing the TCRbeta library involved the use of unique molecular identifiers. TCRdb reanalysed the PCR reads using MiXCR and keeps one entry per CDR3 protein. The top ten hold 36% of the sample, which has almost 600,000 distinct CDR3 sequences, over 25% seen once. This TCR was sampled from a boy under two years old with Wiskott-Aldrich syndrome, due to receive a stem cell transplant. The V and J genes are TRBV7-8 and TRBJ2-5; D perhaps matches TRBD2 (6 bases). Sequences were derived from PBMCs, sampled before TCRalphabeta/CD19-depleted stem cell transplant. The CDR3 DNA sequence: TGTGCCAGCAGCTTCGGAGGGAATACGGAGACCCAGTACTTC. Translation gives CASSFGGNTETQYF.